The present TCR beta chain was sequenced within a study of T cell responses to AZD1222 COVID-19 vaccine. Study results and limitations: Regions left unmutated in variants are reportedly the target of nearly half of spike-specific TCRs. At 160-218 and 743-854, vaccine-associated CD4 TCRs were dominant, and they spanned spike. The donors showed a predominance of white British ancestry and of females, with possible underestimation of clonal diversity.

Sequencing was performed with immunoSEQ multiplex PCR; in TCRdb, only in-frame clones are kept and a portion is missing. This table has approximately 70,000 clones, about 91% appearing once. From germline, CDR1 is SGHRS and CDR2 YFSETQ. J was trimmed by 6 bases and V by 2 bases; bases with no gene match: 8. The CDR3 is made up of 15 amino acids. On this clone: Its antigen is unknown.

The TCR sequence derives from an adult who received the MenACWY meningococcal vaccine as a control. Sequenced here: peripheral blood, sampled 28 days after the second dose of the MenACWY control vaccine. The J gene is TRBJ1-2, the V gene TRBV5-1, with 9 bases matching TRBD1. CDR3: CASSLLDRGRDGYTF. CDR3 DNA: TGCGCCAGCAGCTTACTTGACAGGGGGAGGGATGGCTACACCTTC.